The present entry profiles one TCR beta chain with its context. This clonotype was detected ten times or more. Which antigen it targets is not known. Base qualities are not provided; no much larger clone lies one nucleotide away. TCR beta CDR3 regions were amplified from RNA transcripts. The TCR CDR3 was subjected to a first round of RT-PCR using the HTBI primer set and the Qiagen OneStep RT-PCR kit. The libraries were constructed in a second round of multiplex PCR and then size-selected and purified. Libraries were sequenced paired-end with 100 bp reads on an Illumina HiSeq2000. Per the source publication's procedure: SOAPnuke was used to process the raw data, throwing out any read that contained adapters or uncalled bases, had a mean Phred below 15, or lacked an exact constant-primer or identifier match. COPE v1.2.5 was used to merge the high-quality paired reads, and each unique nucleotide sequence was defined as a clonotype. Clonotypes were aligned to IMGT TRBV, TRBD and TRBJ reference segments using MiTCR v1.1. Analysis was restricted to V-J combinations with a frequency above 0.0001, which covered roughly 99% of repertoires. A TCS score was defined as the ratio of F50 (clonal expansion) to E x V (chaos), with BLOSUM62-based TCRdist applied between CDR3 peptides within each V-J. Welch's t-statistics and random forest reduced around 510 V-J features to fewer than 15, which were used in a naive Bayes classifier (R e1071). The public reads were run again by TCRdb, first through fastp at Q25 and then through MiXCR, and only productive beta chains were kept. Rows merge per CDR3 protein into single entries with the most common DNA and genes. These V and J calls are TCRdb output, not the study's own analysis. This sample comprises 650,000 to 700,000 distinct CDR3 sequences, around 15% of them detected only once. Roughly a sixth of the sample comes from the top ten.

Cut back by 2 bases and 3 bases, the V and J ends lie 14 bases apart. As encoded in the germline V gene (reference sequence), CDR1 is GTSNPN while CDR2 is SVGIG. The CDR3 sequence holds 14 residues, the cysteine and phenylalanine included. Only the CDR3 DNA is retained, 42 bases long and in frame from the first base. The data derive from a study of T cells in Graves' hyperthyroidism and ophthalmopathy (dated by TCRdb to about 2019). Notes on the research overall: Peripheral blood was collected at initial diagnosis, before any treatment. Following sampling, methimazole starting at 30 mg daily was given to hyperthyroidism patients, and high-dose intravenous methylprednisolone was given to ophthalmopathy patients. The paper describes TCR Vbeta CDR3 sequencing of 140 or so peripheral blood samples, made up of 43 ophthalmopathy patients, roughly 80 hyperthyroidism patients and around 17 progressor patients. A discovery cohort of about a hundred patients, 43 with Graves' ophthalmopathy and over 55 with stable Graves' hyperthyroidism, was used to find distinguishing TCR V-J signatures. The study also compared thyroid tissue and blood T-cell repertoires from five or six Graves' hyperthyroidism patients. An independent validation cohort of around 19 hyperthyroidism patients and 17 patients who later progressed to ophthalmopathy tested prospective prediction of ophthalmopathy. The 85 to 100 discovery patients were randomly split 7:3 into training and test sets.

Points the paper makes about the study in general: In validation, progression to ophthalmopathy was predicted by the model with about 70% sensitivity and just over 72% specificity, a median of approximately 7.1 months before onset. A model built on a 13 V-J signature distinguished ophthalmopathy from stable hyperthyroidism, reaching roughly 88% sensitivity and 81.08% specificity in cross-validation and 80%/75% in testing. No statistical method was used to set the sample size in advance, and investigators knew the group allocation. Most expanded thyroid clonotypes (frequency above 0.001) were also detected in blood, suggesting blood repertoires may reflect thyroid immune responses.

Graves' hyperthyroidism was defined as stable when no progression to ophthalmopathy occurred over 18 months of follow-up. Hyperthyroidism patients were newly diagnosed, had a disease duration of under 2 months, and were aged 18 to 65 years. The study excluded patients with uncontrolled infections, other autoimmune diseases, pregnancy or lactation. Diagnoses were based on clinical symptoms, serum thyroxine and TRAb, thyroid ultrasound and orbital computed tomography. PBMCs were isolated from more than 9 ml of fresh peripheral blood by Ficoll-Paque density gradient centrifugation. Total RNA was extracted with Trizol reagent, and quality was checked on an Agilent 2100 Bioanalyzer.

The sample taken for sequencing was blood. Recombination joined TRBV30 with TRBJ2-7, with TRBD2 as a weak D call on 5 bases. The origin of this receptor is a man in his forties or fifties with Graves' hyperthyroidism. The CDR3 protein sequence reads: CAWSWERSRYEQYF. The DNA sequence follows: TGTGCCTGGAGTTGGGAGCGGTCCCGCTACGAGCAGTACTTC.